The 27 T cell receptor beta chains below were found in one sample sequenced in a study of a mutant IDH1 vaccine in newly diagnosed glioma. Libraries were prepared by immunoSEQ multiplex PCR; TCRdb keeps only in-frame clonotypes and omits some of them. The sample yields tens of thousands of clones, more than 80% seen once. Stated time point: week 5, during vaccination. Doses of 300 ug of mutant IDH1 20-mer peptide were given with topical imiquimod. The antigens these receptors bind are not known. The starting material was PBMCs, obtained from a glioma patient whose treatment included an IDH1 peptide vaccine. The receptors here all came from a woman aged 40 to 50 with glioma.

The chain employs TRBV2 and TRBJ2-5; D tentatively reads TRBD1 or TRBD2 (5 bases each). CDR1 and CDR2 from the germline V gene are SNHLY and FYNNEI. V lost 5 bases and J lost 9, with 25 bases in between. The CDR3 runs 16 residues. The DNA of the CDR3 is TGTGCCAGCAGTCCTATGGGGGAATACGGACGGCGGGCCCAGTACTTC. Translation: CASSPMGEYGRRAQYF.

The rearrangement links TRBV5-1 to TRBJ1-1; TRBD1 might be the D (5 bases). V was clipped by 6 bases and J by 1 base, with 10 bases between them. Germline assignment: CDR1 SGHRS and CDR2 YFSETQ. The CDR3 covers 13 residues. The CDR3 loop is CASTGRGNTEAFF. CDR3 nucleotides: TGCGCCAGCACAGGGAGAGGGAACACTGAAGCTTTCTTT.

The V and J genes are TRBV2 and TRBJ2-2, with TRBD1 matching 9 bases. The junction had 7 bases not matched to a gene; V was cut back by 3 bases and J by 5 bases. The CDR3 extends over 16 amino acids. Germline values: CDR1 SNHLY, CDR2 FYNNEI. The CDR3 DNA is TGTGCCAGCAGTGACCGGACAGGGGATAAAACCGGGGAGCTGTTTTTT. Protein product: CASSDRTGDKTGELFF.

The chain carries TRBV7-8 and TRBJ1-2; D may be TRBD1 (6 bases). This CDR3 region has 14 residues. V was pared by 1 base and J by 6 bases, with 12 bases between. Germline-derived CDR1 and CDR2 are SGHVS and FQNEAQ. The CDR3 loop is CASSLEDYRDGYTF. The CDR3 nucleotides are TGTGCCAGCAGCTTAGAGGACTACAGGGATGGCTACACCTTC.

CDR3 sequence reads: CASSHEQGPEANYGYTF. DNA for the CDR3: TGCGCCAGCAGCCATGAACAGGGACCTGAAGCTAACTATGGCTACACCTTC. The J gene is TRBJ1-2, the V gene TRBV4-3, with D possibly TRBD1 on 6 matching bases. This CDR3 contains 17 residues. The V gene lost 3 bases and the J gene lost 0 bases, with 17 bases spanning the gap. CDR1 and CDR2 from the germline V gene are LGHNA and YSLEER.

CDR3 amino acids: CASTPAGSYEQYF. The CDR3 bases are TGTGCCAGCACCCCGGCGGGGTCCTACGAGCAGTACTTC. The gene calls are TRBV28 and TRBJ2-7, with D possibly matching TRBD2 (6 bases). CDR1 is MDHEN and CDR2 is SYDVKM in the germline V gene. The V gene lost 7 bases and the J gene lost 1 base, with 11 bases spanning the gap. The CDR3 contains 13 residues.

In its sample, this clone was seen once. This rearrangement joins TRBV6-1 to TRBJ2-2; 10 nucleotides agree with TRBD2. V lost 8 bases and J lost 6; bases outside the gene matches: 6. The CDR3 covers 14 residues. CDR1 is MNHNS, CDR2 SASEGT, per germline. The CDR3 here is CASSRAGGSGELFF. Here the CDR3 DNA reads TGTGCCAGCTCTCGAGCGGGAGGGTCCGGGGAGCTGTTTTTT.

The rearrangement links TRBV10-3 to TRBJ1-4; 8 bases map to TRBD1. From germline, CDR1 is ENHRY and CDR2 SYGVKD. CDR3 length equals 19 residues. V lost 5 bases to trimming and J lost 5 bases; unmatched junction nucleotides: 19. This chain's CDR3 is CAISKTDRVYAEGNEKLFF. CDR3 DNA: TGTGCCATCAGTAAAACGGACAGGGTGTATGCGGAGGGGAATGAAAAACTGTTTTTT.

V gene TRBV5-1 combines with J gene TRBJ1-2; 7 positions agree with TRBD1. V shed 4 bases, J shed 0 bases, and the junction held 9 bases outside the gene matches. The CDR3 sequence is 16 residues long. CDR1 is SGHRS and CDR2 is YFSETQ in the germline V gene. CDR3 sequence: CASSPRTGFTNYGYTF. Here the CDR3 DNA reads TGCGCCAGCAGCCCAAGGACAGGCTTTACTAACTATGGCTACACCTTC.

This clone appeared once. The rearrangement links TRBV2 to TRBJ1-5; D is undetermined. This CDR3 spans 13 amino acids. Germline V gene sequence: CDR1 SNHLY, CDR2 FYNNEI. V was trimmed by 6 bases and J by 6 bases, leaving 12 bases between them. This CDR3 reads CASRPAGTQPQHF. The CDR3 DNA follows: TGTGCCAGCAGACCGGCTGGCACTCAGCCCCAGCATTTT.

This clone was recorded once. The chain combines TRBV30 with TRBJ1-3; possibly TRBD1 for D (5 bases). Between the trimmed V and J ends, which lost 3 bases and 8 bases, there was a span of 17 bases. The CDR3 extends over 14 amino acids. Germline CDR1 reads GTSNPN; CDR2 reads SVGIG (reference sequence). For the CDR3, the DNA is TGTGCCTGGAGCCAGAGCAGGGAGGTGCACACCATATATTTT. Protein sequence: CAWSQSREVHTIYF.

The rearrangement joins TRBV10-3 to TRBJ2-5, with TRBD2 matching over 9 bases. The V segment lost 9 bases and the J segment 4 bases; nucleotides outside the gene matches: 6. CDR3 size: 13 residues. The germline V gene encodes CDR1 ENHRY and CDR2 SYGVKD. The CDR3 is CAISSAGGETQYF. Here the CDR3 DNA reads TGTGCCATAAGCTCAGCGGGAGGAGAGACCCAGTACTTC.

The rearrangement links TRBV30 to TRBJ1-1; weak D call: TRBD1 (6 bases). Germline V gene data show CDR1 as GTSNPN and CDR2 as SVGIG (reference sequence). V was cut by 0 bases and J by 1 base, with 21 bases left in between. The CDR3 is made up of 18 amino acids. The CDR3 DNA follows: TGTGCCTGGAGTGTAAGGGCAGGGGCCACCAAGAAGAACACTGAAGCTTTCTTT. Amino acids: CAWSVRAGATKKNTEAFF.

Only one count was recorded for this clone. The chain carries TRBV4-1 and TRBJ2-1; D perhaps matches TRBD2 (6 bases). V lost 5 bases and J 6 bases, leaving 14 bases between the germline ends. Per the germline V gene, CDR1 is MGHRA and CDR2 is YSYEKL. CDR3 length: 14 residues. The CDR3 nucleotides read TGCGCCAGCAGCATCCTAGCGCCCCTCAATGAGCAGTTCTTC. Its protein is CASSILAPLNEQFF.

V usage is TRBV30 and J usage is TRBJ1-3; no reliable D call. The length of the CDR3 is 12 residues. Looked up from germline, CDR1 is GTSNPN and CDR2 is SVGIG (reference sequence). Trimming removed 1 base from V and 7 bases from J, with 8 bases in between. CDR3 sequence: CAWSEAGNTIYF. CDR3 DNA: TGTGCCTGGAGTGAAGCCGGGAACACCATATATTTT.

The chain has TRBV19 and TRBJ2-1, with a weak D call TRBD2 (5 bases). Germline lookup yields CDR1 LNHDA and CDR2 SQIVND (reference sequence). With 8 bases removed from V and 8 bases from J, the gap between germline ends came to 19 bases. The CDR3 extends over 14 amino acids. The CDR3 DNA follows: TGTGCCAGTCAGAACACCGGACTCGTCGATGAGCAGTTCTTC. Its protein product is CASQNTGLVDEQFF.

The V gene is TRBV2, the J gene TRBJ1-6; 10 bases match TRBD1. The germline gives CDR1 SNHLY, CDR2 FYNNEI. This CDR3 spans 15 amino acids. The junction had 9 bases not matched to a gene; V was cut back by 7 bases and J by 9 bases. CDR3 residues: CASTLFGTGASPLHF. Written as DNA, the CDR3 is TGTGCCAGCACCCTGTTCGGGACAGGGGCTTCACCCCTCCACTTT.

This sequence joins TRBV19 and TRBJ2-1; D ambiguous. Trimming cost V 4 bases and J 10 bases, with 8 bases left between them. Germline V lookup: CDR1 LNHDA, CDR2 SQIVND (reference sequence). The CDR3 loop spans 11 amino acids. CDR3 nucleotide sequence: TGTGCCAGTAGTACAATGGCAGAGCAGTTCTTC. Residues: CASSTMAEQFF.

V is TRBV5-6 and J is TRBJ1-4; the D gene is possibly TRBD1 (5 bases). CDR1 and CDR2 (germline): SGHDT, YYEEEE. The CDR3 consists of 13 residues. V lost 4 bases to trimming and J lost 7 bases, with 11 bases between them. In DNA form, the CDR3 reads TGTGCCAGCAGCCGGGGCCAGGCTGAAAAACTGTTTTTT. It codes for CASSRGQAEKLFF.

This clone was picked up a small number of times. The chain joins TRBV7-9 to TRBJ1-4; D is undetermined. This CDR3 region has 13 residues. Germline V CDR1 and CDR2: SEHNR, FQNEAQ (reference sequence). V was clipped by 6 bases and J by 7 bases, with 12 bases between them. The CDR3 protein is CASSYVRGEKLFF. The CDR3 DNA is TGTGCCAGCAGTTACGTTAGAGGTGAAAAACTGTTTTTT.

The J gene is TRBJ1-5, the V gene TRBV6-5; D is ambiguous. The length of the CDR3 is 12 residues. V was trimmed by 5 bases and J by 4 bases, leaving 6 bases between them. Germline values: CDR1 MNHEY, CDR2 SVGAGI. In nucleotides, the CDR3 is TGTGCCAGCAGTGACACGAATCAGCCCCAGCATTTT. Amino acid sequence: CASSDTNQPQHF.

The chain combines TRBV30 with TRBJ1-1; D might be TRBD1 (6 bases). V gave up 7 bases and J gave up 0 bases, with 12 bases separating them. The CDR3 totals 13 residues. CDR1 is GTSNPN, CDR2 SVGIG, per germline (reference sequence). The CDR3 loop reads CASTTGMNTEAFF. The CDR3 coding sequence is TGTGCCTCGACGACAGGTATGAACACTGAAGCTTTCTTT.

The chain uses TRBV2 and TRBJ1-2, with a possible D match to TRBD1 (5 bases). V gave up 1 base and J gave up 8 bases, with 14 bases separating them. Germline V gene sequence: CDR1 SNHLY, CDR2 FYNNEI. The CDR3 is 14 amino acids. In nucleotides, the CDR3 is TGTGCCAGCAGTGAAGGGGGGACCTTTTTGGGCTACACCTTC. Its translation is CASSEGGTFLGYTF.

J is TRBJ2-1 and V is TRBV7-9; 9 nucleotides match TRBD1. J lost 7 bases, V lost 4 bases, and 11 bases had no gene match. The CDR3 length is 16 residues. Germline V gene sequence: CDR1 SEHNR, CDR2 FQNEAQ (reference sequence). DNA of the CDR3: TGTGCCAGCAGCTCCCTCCGGGACAGGGCTGAGAATGAGCAGTTCTTC. As protein: CASSSLRDRAENEQFF.

The chain recombines TRBV28 with TRBJ2-7; TRBD2 matches 9 bases. Germline loops: CDR1 MDHEN, CDR2 SYDVKM. The ends lost 6 bases at V and 2 bases at J; junction bases unmatched: 5. The CDR3 is 14 amino acids. CDR3 region: CASRVAGATYEQYF. The CDR3 bases are TGTGCCAGCAGAGTAGCGGGGGCCACCTACGAGCAGTACTTC.

This rearrangement joins TRBV27 to TRBJ1-1, with D perhaps matching TRBD1 (5 bases). CDR1 is MNHEY, CDR2 SMNVEV, per germline (reference sequence). V lost 3 bases and J lost 4, with 27 bases in between. This CDR3 is 19 amino acids long. The CDR3 DNA reads TGTGCCAGCAGTTTCCCGTTCGTTTGGGGGGACCCAAGGGGCACTGAAGCTTTCTTT. Amino acid sequence: CASSFPFVWGDPRGTEAFF.

This chain joins TRBV6-1 and TRBJ1-1; a weak D match, TRBD1 (5 bases). The germline V gene encodes CDR1 MNHNS and CDR2 SASEGT. The ends were cut back, 1 base at V and 8 bases at J, with 8 bases in the middle. The length of the CDR3 is 12 residues. For the CDR3, the DNA is TGTGCCAGCAGTGAAGTAGGGGACGAAGCTTTCTTT. Amino acids: CASSEVGDEAFF.